The rows below give T cell receptor beta chains drawn from one sample of a study of blood T cell repertoires in COVID-19. TCRdb's table, derived via immunoSEQ multiplex PCR, lists solely in-frame clones and lacks some. Among about 150,000 clones listed, 80% to 90% were seen once. The sequenced sample was PBMCs or T cells enriched from blood (not recorded which). Receptors originate from a woman in her fifties or sixties with acute COVID-19. CDR3s include the opening cysteine and the closing phenylalanine or tryptophan. A D gene is named only where the DNA matches it firmly. Size values are once, few and many counts, or a class for expanded clones, and some rows have none.

J gene	V gene	D gene	clone size	CDR3 DNA	CDR3 protein
TRBJ2-1	TRBV2	.	.	TGTGCCAGCAGCCGCGCGGTGGTCTCCTACAATGAGCAGTTCTTC	CASSRAVVSYNEQFF
TRBJ1-2	TRBV4-1	TRBD1	.	TGCGCCAGCAGCCTTACAGGGGTGACAAAGTATGGCTACACCTTC	CASSLTGVTKYGYTF
TRBJ2-3	TRBV15	TRBD2	.	TGTGCCACCAGCAGCCCGGTGGGAGGGCCTACCCAGTATTTT	CATSSPVGGPTQYF
TRBJ1-1	TRBV7-8	.	.	TGTGCCAGCAGCTTATTGTCAGGGGCAACTGAAGCTTTCTTT	CASSLLSGATEAFF
TRBJ2-7	TRBV12-3/TRBV12-4	.	.	TGTGCCAGCAGTTTCGCTGGCCGGGTCGAGCAGTACTTC	CASSFAGRVEQYF
TRBJ2-2	TRBV11-3	.	.	TGTGCCAGCAGCTTGGACCCGAGGGGGTCCGGGGAGCTGTTTTTT	CASSLDPRGSGELFF
TRBJ1-6	TRBV5-1	.	.	TGCGCCAGCAGCACAGACGTAACCTCCTATAATTCACCCCTCCACTTT	CASSTDVTSYNSPLHF
TRBJ2-5	TRBV11-1	TRBD2	.	TGTGCCAGCAGCCCGACGGGACTAGCGGGAGTAGAGACCCAGTACTTC	CASSPTGLAGVETQYF
TRBJ2-1	TRBV19	TRBD1	.	TGTGCCAGTAGGCCGGGACAGGGCGAGTACAATGAGCAGTTCTTC	CASRPGQGEYNEQFF
TRBJ1-4	TRBV19	TRBD1	.	TGTGCCATATCGACAGGGGAGGGAACTAATGAAAAACTGTTTTTT	CAISTGEGTNEKLFF
TRBJ2-2	TRBV29-1	.	.	TGCAGCGTTATGACAGGAGGTGGCGGGGAGCTGTTTTTT	CSVMTGGGGELFF
TRBJ1-3	TRBV7-9	.	.	TGTGCCAGCAGCTTCGTGGCAGGGCTTCTTGGAAACACCATATATTTT	CASSFVAGLLGNTIYF
TRBJ2-2	TRBV11-3	.	.	TGTGCCAGCACCCCGACCCAAGAGGCTTCGGGCACCGGGGAGCTGTTTTTT	CASTPTQEASGTGELFF
TRBJ2-7	TRBV13	TRBD2	few	TGTGCCAGCAGCTCCAGTACGGGAGGGACCGAGCAGTACTTC	CASSSSTGGTEQYF
TRBJ1-1	TRBV30	.	.	TGTGCCTGGAGTGCCTCCCCAGGATGGACTGAAGCTTTCTTT	CAWSASPGWTEAFF
TRBJ2-2	TRBV7-3	.	.	TGTGCCAGCAGCTCGAAACCGATCCAAGGGGACACCGGGGAGCTGTTTTTT	CASSSKPIQGDTGELFF
TRBJ2-6	TRBV7-2	.	.	TGTGCCAGCAGTACCCAGGGTTCCAACGTCCTGACTTTC	CASSTQGSNVLTF
TRBJ1-2	TRBV21-1	.	.	TGTGCCAGCAGCAAAAAACGGGAGGTCTATGGCTACACCTTC	CASSKKREVYGYTF
TRBJ2-5	TRBV4-3	TRBD2	.	TGCGCCAGCAGCCAAGGCGGGACTATCGGATCGGAGACCCAGTACTTC	CASSQGGTIGSETQYF
TRBJ1-5	TRBV20-1	TRBD1	.	TGCAGTGCTAGTAGGGACAGCGATCAGCCCCAGCATTTT	CSASRDSDQPQHF
TRBJ2-2	TRBV9	.	.	TGTGCCAGCAGCGTAGGCCGAACAGGGAAGAGGACCGGGGAGCTGTTTTTT	CASSVGRTGKRTGELFF
TRBJ2-1	TRBV5-1	.	once	TGCGCCAGCAGCTCAGAACGATTTGAGCAGTTCTTC	CASSSERFEQFF
TRBJ2-5	TRBV11-2	.	.	TGTGCCAGCAGCTCAGAAACAGGGGGGGGATACTTC	CASSSETGGGYF
TRBJ1-6	TRBV6-5	.	.	TGTGCCAGCAGCCGGAATTCACCCCTCCACTTT	CASSRNSPLHF
TRBJ1-4	TRBV7-2	TRBD1	.	TGTGCCAGCAGCTTAGGACAGGGGGAAAAACTGTTTTTT	CASSLGQGEKLFF
TRBJ2-7	TRBV5-1	TRBD2	.	TGCGCCAGCAGTAGGGGATCGGGAGGGCCGTATGAGCAGTACTTC	CASSRGSGGPYEQYF
TRBJ1-4	TRBV30	.	few	TGTGCCTCCTGGGGGCAGAACTATGAAAAACTGTTTTTT	CASWGQNYEKLFF
TRBJ1-2	TRBV19	.	.	TGTGCCAGTAGTCCCAGGGGATCGTCTGGCTACACCTTC	CASSPRGSSGYTF
TRBJ2-1	TRBV9	TRBD2	.	TGTGCCAGCAGCGTAGAGCAGCGGGAGCCATACAATGAGCAGTTCTTC	CASSVEQREPYNEQFF
TRBJ2-3	TRBV9	TRBD1	.	TGTGCCAGCAGCGTTACCCCGGGACAGGGGCGATACACAGATACGCAGTATTTT	CASSVTPGQGRYTDTQYF
TRBJ2-1	TRBV6-1	.	.	TGTGCCAGCAGTGAAGCCCCACTTTTGGGCGGGGGCCCCTGGAATGAGCAGTTCTTC	CASSEAPLLGGGPWNEQFF
TRBJ2-7	TRBV19	TRBD2	.	TGTGCCAGTAGTATTAGGCGGGAGGGCCTCAACGAGCAGTACTTC	CASSIRREGLNEQYF
TRBJ1-2	TRBV15	.	few	TGTGCCACCAGCAGAGAGGACAGCTACTATGGCTACACCTTC	CATSREDSYYGYTF
TRBJ2-2	TRBV7-2	TRBD2	.	TGTGCCAGCAGCTTTCTTGCGGGAGGGCCGGGAACCGGGGAGCTGTTTTTT	CASSFLAGGPGTGELFF
TRBJ2-7	TRBV19	.	.	TGTGCCAGTAGTATAGGGGGCGCTTACGAGCAGTACTTC	CASSIGGAYEQYF
TRBJ2-1	TRBV5-1	TRBD2	.	TGCGCCAGTAAGGGTCAGGGACTAGCGGGAGGAAATGAGCAGTTCTTC	CASKGQGLAGGNEQFF
TRBJ2-3	TRBV5-1	.	.	TGCGCCAGCAGCTCGACTCAACTCGGCACAGATACGCAGTATTTT	CASSSTQLGTDTQYF
TRBJ1-6	TRBV6-5	.	once	TGTGCCAGCAGTTACGACAGGAGACTTAATAATTCACCCCTCCACTTT	CASSYDRRLNNSPLHF
TRBJ2-1	TRBV11-2	.	.	TGTGCCAGCAGCTTAAACATTATGGGGAGTGAGCAGTTCTTC	CASSLNIMGSEQFF
TRBJ1-2	TRBV10-3	.	.	TGTGCCATCAGTGAGTCGTTGTCAGGGGCTAACTATGGCTACACCTTC	CAISESLSGANYGYTF
TRBJ2-1	TRBV5-8	TRBD2	.	TGTGCCAGCAGCTTGGCGGGACTAGCGGGAGGTGAGCAGTTCTTC	CASSLAGLAGGEQFF
TRBJ1-2	TRBV24-1	TRBD1	.	TGTGCCACCAGTGACCAACGACAGGGGGCTTTTGGCTACACCTTC	CATSDQRQGAFGYTF
TRBJ1-3	TRBV9	.	.	TGTGCCAGCAGTGGATATCAGGGGACAACTTCGTCTGGAAACACCATATATTTT	CASSGYQGTTSSGNTIYF
TRBJ2-1	TRBV7-9	TRBD2	few	TGTGCCAGCAGCAAAACTAGCGGGAGGGGAAATGAGCAGTTCTTC	CASSKTSGRGNEQFF
TRBJ1-1	TRBV2	TRBD1	once	TGTGCCAGCAGTGTTGGACAGGGGAACACTGAAGCTTTCTTT	CASSVGQGNTEAFF
TRBJ2-1	TRBV4-2	.	.	TGTGCCAGCAGCCAAGATGGGTGGACTTCCGGCAATGAGCAGTTCTTC	CASSQDGWTSGNEQFF
TRBJ1-5	TRBV28	TRBD1	.	TGTGCCAGCAGTTCCTGGGACAGGGCTAATCAGCCCCAGCATTTT	CASSSWDRANQPQHF
TRBJ2-6	TRBV11-2	.	.	TGTGCCAGCAGCTTCCAAGGGGCCAACGTCCTGACTTTC	CASSFQGANVLTF
TRBJ2-1	TRBV27	.	once	TGTGCCAGTACAGGGATCTACAATGAGCAGTTCTTC	CASTGIYNEQFF
TRBJ2-1	TRBV12-5	TRBD2	.	TGTGCTAGTGGTTTGACGGGAGGGAGGAATGAGCAGTTCTTC	CASGLTGGRNEQFF
TRBJ2-1	TRBV5-1	TRBD1	.	TGCGCCAGCAGCCCTACCGACAGGGGCAACAATGAGCAGTTCTTC	CASSPTDRGNNEQFF